This TCR beta chain stems from a study of T cell responses to AZD1222 COVID-19 vaccine. Study information: It was second doses at about 4 or about 12 weeks that were pooled. Findings and limits, study-wide: Among spike-specific TCRs, nearly half reportedly target unmutated variant regions.

CDR3 length equals 15 residues. Germline loops: CDR1 LGHNA, CDR2 YNFKEQ. V shed 1 base and J shed 5 bases, with 14 bases lying between them. Turning to this clone: The antigen is undetermined.

TCRdb's copy holds only in-frame clones and misses some; the assay was immunoSEQ multiplex PCR. The data show about 96,000 clones, approximately 87% seen once. The chain carries TRBV4-2 and TRBJ1-2, with a weak D call TRBD1 (6 bases). The sequence was collected from an adult in good health. The source was peripheral blood, collected on day 0 of AZD1222 vaccination. The CDR3 DNA reads TGTGCCAGCAGCCAAGGGTCACAGGGATATTATGGCTACACCTTC. Protein sequence: CASSQGSQGYYGYTF.